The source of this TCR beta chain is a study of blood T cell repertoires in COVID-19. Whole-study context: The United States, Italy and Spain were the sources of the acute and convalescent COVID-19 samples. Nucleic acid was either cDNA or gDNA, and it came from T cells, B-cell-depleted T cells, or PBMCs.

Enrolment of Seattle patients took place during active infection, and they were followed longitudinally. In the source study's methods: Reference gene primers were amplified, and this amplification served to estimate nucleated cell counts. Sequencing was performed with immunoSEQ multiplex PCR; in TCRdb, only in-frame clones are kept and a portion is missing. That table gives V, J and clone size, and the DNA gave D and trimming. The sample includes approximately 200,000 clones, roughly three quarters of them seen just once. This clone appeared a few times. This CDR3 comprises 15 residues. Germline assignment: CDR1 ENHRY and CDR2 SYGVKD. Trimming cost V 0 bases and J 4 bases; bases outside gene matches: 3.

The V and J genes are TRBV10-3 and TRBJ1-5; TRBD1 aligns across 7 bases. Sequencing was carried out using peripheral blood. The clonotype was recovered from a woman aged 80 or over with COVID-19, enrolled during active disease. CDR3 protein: CAISESGQINQPQHF. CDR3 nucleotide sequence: TGTGCCATCAGTGAGTCGGGACAGATAAATCAGCCCCAGCATTTT.